This T cell receptor (beta chain) was sequenced for a study of shared clonotypes between healthy human individuals. The V segment lost 4 bases and the J segment 5 bases; nucleotides outside the gene matches: 6. CDR1 and CDR2 (germline): WNHNN, SYGVQD (reference sequence). CDR3 length equals 15 residues. Findings and limits, study-wide: What naive subsets generally showed was a larger estimated richness than memory subsets showed.

Concerning this clone: Its antigen remains unknown.

Every donor was a Caucasian adult from Nashville, Tennessee. The investigators split CD4+ cells into a CD45RA+ naive subset and a CD45RA-negative memory subset. Generated by immunoSEQ multiplex PCR, the TCRdb table keeps only in-frame clones and is missing some. The data show a few million clones, approximately 95% seen once. The specimen sequenced was naive CD4+ T cells sorted from blood. Subset specified: CD45RA+ positively selected. The source of this sequence is a man aged 18-30 years in good health. This chain connects TRBV10-1 to TRBJ2-2, with TRBD1 matching 8 bases. In nucleotides, the CDR3 is TGCGCCAGCAGTGCAGCGACAGGGGCTACCGGGGAGCTGTTTTTT. Translating it yields CASSAATGATGELFF.